These 16 T cell receptor beta chains were all obtained from the same sample, sequenced in a study of CD8 T cell repertoires and HIV-1 epitope variants. The method was immunoSEQ multiplex PCR; TCRdb's version includes in-frame clones alone and lacks a portion of them. This sample has thousands of clones, with around 60% found just once. Their target antigens are unknown. Specimen: cultured CD8+ T cells derived from PBMCs. These receptors originate from a male donor with HIV.

V gene TRBV13 combines with J gene TRBJ1-3; D may be TRBD1 (5 bases). Germline V gene data show CDR1 as PRHDT and CDR2 as FYEKMQ (reference sequence). Trimming removed 5 bases from V and 0 bases from J, with 17 bases in between. The length of the CDR3 is 17 residues. The CDR3 region is CASSGGFGASSGNTIYF. DNA of the CDR3: TGTGCCAGCAGCGGTGGATTTGGGGCTAGCTCTGGAAACACCATATATTTT.

The chain carries TRBV6-6 and TRBJ2-5, with 7 positions matching TRBD2. There are 16 residues in the CDR3. The germline V gene has CDR1 MNHNY and CDR2 SVGAGI (reference sequence). J was trimmed by 5 bases and V by 6 bases; bases with no gene match: 15. The CDR3 DNA reads TGTGCCAGCAGCCGAGCTTTGGGGGAGGGCCGTGAGACCCAGTACTTC. The encoded protein is CASSRALGEGRETQYF.

The chain has TRBV28 and TRBJ2-4, with 8 bases lining up with TRBD1. The CDR3 has 13 residues. Germline V CDR1 and CDR2: MDHEN, SYDVKM. V lost 6 bases, J lost 9 bases, and 7 bases stayed unmatched. CDR3 loop: CASRTFDRGIQYF. CDR3 in DNA: TGTGCCAGCAGAACCTTCGACAGGGGCATTCAGTACTTC.

The sample holds a few counts of this clone. This chain connects TRBV30 to TRBJ1-2; D gene uncertain. V was clipped by 7 bases and J by 1 base, with 16 bases between them. CDR3 length: 14 residues. CDR1 is GTSNPN, CDR2 SVGIG, per germline (reference sequence). CDR3: CASEKTEVNYGYTF. The CDR3 DNA reads as TGTGCCTCGGAGAAGACGGAGGTTAACTATGGCTACACCTTC.

A remark on this clone: This likely traces to a read error, being one base from a far larger clone. The chain employs TRBV5-4 and TRBJ1-4; D remains ambiguous. This CDR3 is 19 amino acids long. CDR1 is SGHNT, CDR2 YYREEE, per germline (reference sequence). Deletions cut 4 bases from V and 0 bases from J, with 22 bases between. The CDR3 region has the DNA TGTGCCAGCAGCCAAGATTCAACGGGGAACATTGCAACTAATGAAAAACTGTTTTTT. As protein: CASSQDSTGNIATNEKLFF.

There are a few counts of this clone. Here the CDR3 DNA reads TGTGCCAGCAGCTTTTCGGGTAGCAATCAGCCCCAGCATTTT. Its protein product is CASSFSGSNQPQHF. This chain connects TRBV5-4 to TRBJ1-5; D gene uncertain. V was cut by 2 bases and J by 0 bases, with 6 bases left in between. The CDR3 sequence is 14 residues long. Germline CDR1 is SGHNT and CDR2 is YYREEE (reference sequence).

The CDR3 sequence: CASSQDIGVDEKLFF. The CDR3 DNA sequence: TGCGCCAGCAGCCAAGATATAGGGGTGGATGAAAAACTGTTTTTT. This chain uses TRBV4-3 with TRBJ1-4; D may be TRBD1 (5 bases). CDR1 is LGHNA and CDR2 is YSLEER in the germline V gene. Trimming removed 0 bases from V and 6 bases from J, with 11 bases in between. This CDR3 contains 15 residues.

The chain couples TRBV7-9 to TRBJ2-5, with 9 bases fitting TRBD2. Unmatched junction bases numbered 6, after V lost 1 base and J lost 3 bases. The CDR3 sequence is 16 residues long. The germline gives CDR1 SEHNR, CDR2 FQNEAQ (reference sequence). The DNA for the CDR3 is TGTGCCAGCAGCTTAGTTCCTAGCGGGATTGAAGAGACCCAGTACTTC. Translation: CASSLVPSGIEETQYF.

This chain joins TRBV27 and TRBJ2-1; 9 bases are a match to TRBD2. The CDR3 totals 16 residues. Per germline, CDR1 MNHEY and CDR2 SMNVEV (reference sequence). V shed 0 bases, J shed 5 bases, and the junction held 5 bases outside the gene matches. CDR3 in DNA: TGTGCCAGCAGTTTATCTAGCGGGGGCGCCGACAATGAGCAGTTCTTC. Protein sequence: CASSLSSGGADNEQFF.

This sequence joins TRBV5-1 and TRBJ2-7; 9 bases agree with TRBD1. This CDR3 contains 13 residues. V gave up 4 bases and J gave up 2 bases; unmatched junction bases: 1. The V gene's germline CDR1 is SGHRS and CDR2 YFSETQ. CDR3 sequence reads: CASSGTGPYEQYF. CDR3 nucleotides: TGCGCCAGCAGCGGGACAGGGCCCTACGAGCAGTACTTC. The full variable domain, its missing parts supplied by reference TRBV5-1 and TRBJ2-7, is KAGVTQTPRYLIKTRGQQVTLSCSPISGHRSVSWYQQTPGQGLQFLFEYFSETQRNKGNFPGRFSGRQFSNSRSEMNVSTLELGDSALYLCASSGTGPYEQYFGPGTRLTVT.

This sequence joins TRBV7-8 and TRBJ2-1; TRBD2 matches 9 bases. The CDR3 covers 18 residues. J lost 6 bases, V lost 1 base, and 13 bases had no gene match. Germline V lookup: CDR1 SGHVS, CDR2 FQNEAQ. Written as DNA, the CDR3 is TGTGCCAGCAGCTTAGACGGACTGGAGCGGGAGGATCCCAATGAGCAGTTCTTC. This encodes CASSLDGLEREDPNEQFF.

The J gene is TRBJ2-7, the V gene TRBV14; a weak D match, TRBD2 (6 bases). The CDR3 consists of 13 residues. Germline assignment: CDR1 SGHDN and CDR2 FVKESK. The germline V and J ends were trimmed by 4 bases and 4 bases, with 11 bases remaining between them. CDR3 amino acids: CASSRVAGYEQYF. As DNA, the CDR3 is TGTGCCAGCAGCCGTGTGGCGGGGTACGAGCAGTACTTC.

This chain connects TRBV27 to TRBJ2-1; D is uncertain. V was cut by 5 bases and J by 8 bases, with 10 bases left in between. CDR3 length: 12 amino acids. Germline CDR1 is MNHEY and CDR2 is SMNVEV (reference sequence). The CDR3 here is CASSQGPHEQFF. CDR3 coding DNA: TGTGCCAGCAGTCAAGGTCCCCATGAGCAGTTCTTC.

The V call is TRBV6-5, the J call TRBJ2-2; D tentatively reads TRBD1 or TRBD2 (5 bases each). From germline, CDR1 is MNHEY and CDR2 SVGAGI. This CDR3 region has 15 residues. V was shortened by 1 base and J by 4 bases, with 10 bases between the two germline ends. CDR3 nucleotide sequence: TGTGCCAGCAGTTACTTCGTTGGGGGCACCGGGGAGCTGTTTTTT. Its protein product is CASSYFVGGTGELFF.

With regard to this clone: This sample also contains other DNA sequences that code for the same CDR3. The chain has TRBV7-2 and TRBJ1-5; D gene uncertain. CDR1 and CDR2 (germline): SGHTA, FQGNSA. The V and J ends lost 2 bases and 4 bases respectively, with 6 bases between them. The CDR3 has 13 amino acids. CDR3 in DNA: TGTGCCAGCAGCTTACGGCCTAATCAGCCCCAGCATTTT. Translation gives CASSLRPNQPQHF.

The rearrangement uses TRBV27 and TRBJ2-3; 10 bases agree with TRBD2. This CDR3 spans 17 amino acids. Germline values: CDR1 MNHEY, CDR2 SMNVEV (reference sequence). V was pared by 2 bases and J by 2 bases, with 7 bases of the junction left unmatched. Here the CDR3 DNA reads TGTGCCAGCAGTTTAGAACTAGCGGGAAAAAACACAGATACGCAGTATTTT. This encodes CASSLELAGKNTDTQYF.